The 25 T cell receptor beta chains given below trace back to one sample, sequenced in a study of T-cell memory formation after mild COVID-19. TCRdb re-called the 5' RACE reads through MiXCR, storing one row per CDR3 protein. The repertoire holds 150,000 to 200,000 distinct CDR3 sequences, with around a tenth as singletons. Sequencing used PBMCs or a T cell subset sorted from them (not recorded which). The receptors were sampled from a man aged 18 to 30 who had mild COVID-19 (a few samples of this study predate the infection). Cell type and time point are not known.

As regards this clonotype: A much larger clone lies one base from this, so it may be a read error. V is TRBV7-2 and J is TRBJ2-2; 8 bases map to TRBD1. This CDR3 region has 15 residues. Trimming removed 5 bases from V and 7 bases from J; junction bases left unmatched: 9. CDR1 and CDR2 from the germline V gene are SGHTA and FQGNSA. The CDR3 is CASSPGQGLNGELFF. CDR3 DNA sequence: TGTGCCAGCAGCCCCGGACAGGGACTTAACGGGGAGCTGTTTTTT.

The chain combines TRBV29-1 with TRBJ2-4; D may be TRBD2 (6 bases). From germline, CDR1 is SQVTM and CDR2 ANQGSEA. V shed 1 base and J shed 2 bases, with 12 bases lying between them. The CDR3 is made up of 15 amino acids. CDR3 protein: CSVEGGDGTKNIQYF. In DNA form, the CDR3 reads TGCAGCGTTGAAGGGGGGGACGGGACCAAAAACATTCAGTACTTC.

The gene calls are TRBV9 and TRBJ1-1; maybe TRBD1 (6 bases). The V end was cut by 0 bases, the J end by 0 bases, with 9 bases between. Germline assignment: CDR1 SGDLS and CDR2 YYNGEE. This CDR3 comprises 15 residues. Here the CDR3 reads CASSVEPGVNTEAFF. DNA for the CDR3: TGTGCCAGCAGCGTAGAACCAGGGGTGAACACTGAAGCTTTCTTT.

This clonotype has just a few counts. The chain couples TRBV29-1 to TRBJ1-1; a weak D match, TRBD1 (6 bases). Between the trimmed V and J ends, which lost 7 bases and 0 bases, there was a span of 15 bases. This CDR3 contains 14 residues. CDR1 is SQVTM and CDR2 is ANQGSEA in the germline V gene. The CDR3 DNA reads TGCAGCGCCCGACAGGTAAACATGAACACTGAAGCTTTCTTT. Translating it yields CSARQVNMNTEAFF.

This clonotype has a handful of counts. V gene TRBV24-1 combines with J gene TRBJ2-4; 7 bases are a match to TRBD1. The CDR3 is 13 residues long. The junction had 0 bases not matched to a gene; V was cut back by 3 bases and J by 5 bases. Germline CDR1 is KGHDR and CDR2 is SFDVKD. CDR3 sequence reads: CATSDGTENIQYF. In nucleotides, the CDR3 is TGTGCCACCAGTGATGGGACAGAAAACATTCAGTACTTC.

CDR3 amino acids: CASSFGSISYNEQFF. DNA of the CDR3: TGTGCCAGCAGCTTTGGTTCTATCTCCTACAATGAGCAGTTCTTC. J is TRBJ2-1 and V is TRBV5-4, with D unresolved. The CDR3 has 15 residues. The germline V gene encodes CDR1 SGHNT and CDR2 YYREEE (reference sequence). The germline V and J ends were trimmed by 2 bases and 0 bases, with 9 bases remaining between them.

This clonotype showed up just a few times. The gene calls are TRBV5-1 and TRBJ2-4; 13 bases line up with TRBD2. The ends lost 4 bases at V and 7 bases at J; junction bases unmatched: 2. This CDR3 is 14 amino acids long. In germline, CDR1 is SGHRS, CDR2 YFSETQ. The CDR3 loop reads CASSQTSGGNIQYF. The CDR3 DNA follows: TGCGCCAGCAGCCAGACTAGCGGGGGGAACATTCAGTACTTC.

This clonotype was found a few times. CDR3 DNA sequence: TGCGCCAGCAGCCAAGTAGGGTCCTTAGTAGGAGATACGCAGTATTTT. Translated: CASSQVGSLVGDTQYF. The rearrangement uses TRBV4-3 and TRBJ2-3; D gene unclear. Per germline, CDR1 LGHNA and CDR2 YSLEER. This CDR3 has 16 amino acids. Deletions cut 1 base from V and 5 bases from J, with 16 bases between.

CDR3 nucleotide sequence: TGTGCCAGCAGTTACGCCAGGGTTGATTCACCCCTCCACTTT. Translated, it gives CASSYARVDSPLHF. The chain employs TRBV6-5 and TRBJ1-6; D is possibly TRBD1 (5 bases). V gave up 2 bases and J gave up 8 bases, with 10 bases separating them. This CDR3 spans 14 amino acids. Germline CDR1 reads MNHEY; CDR2 reads SVGAGI.

This clonotype has more than one count but fewer than ten. This chain joins TRBV5-1 and TRBJ1-6, with D possibly matching TRBD1 (5 bases). Germline assignment: CDR1 SGHRS and CDR2 YFSETQ. There are 16 residues in the CDR3. Trimming took off 3 bases at V and 7 bases at J, with 17 bases between the two ends. The CDR3 nucleotides read TGCGCCAGCAGCTGGGGGGGTGGCTTCGAAAATTCACCCCTCCACTTT. This gives the protein CASSWGGGFENSPLHF.

The chain uses TRBV4-1 and TRBJ2-2; possible D gene TRBD1, 6 bases. V was trimmed by 6 bases and J by 1 base, leaving 12 bases between them. Germline assignment: CDR1 MGHRA and CDR2 YSYEKL. The CDR3 spans 15 residues. The DNA of the CDR3 is TGCGCCAGCAGAAAAGTGACAGGGAACACCGGGGAGCTGTTTTTT. This sequence encodes CASRKVTGNTGELFF.

This clonotype has only a few counts. The genes are TRBV6-2 or TRBV6-3 and TRBJ2-5; D is unclear. The CDR3 length is 11 residues. V lost 6 bases to trimming and J lost 4 bases, with 6 bases between them. Germline V lookup: CDR1 MNHEY, CDR2 SVGEGT. CDR3 DNA sequence: TGTGCCAGCAGATACAGAGAGACCCAGTACTTC. As protein: CASRYRETQYF.

The gene calls are TRBV4-2 and TRBJ2-5; D might be TRBD2 (7 bases). The CDR3 spans 16 residues. Trimming took off 1 base at V and 2 bases at J, with 14 bases between the two ends. Looked up from germline, CDR1 is LGHNA and CDR2 is YNFKEQ. The CDR3 DNA sequence: TGTGCCAGCAGCCAAGGGGGGGGGACACGGCAAGAGACCCAGTACTTC. This encodes CASSQGGGTRQETQYF.

The gene calls are TRBV25-1 and TRBJ2-5, with 9 bases identical to TRBD1. This CDR3 spans 14 amino acids. In germline, CDR1 is MGHDK, CDR2 SYGVNS. V lost 6 bases, J lost 3 bases, and 5 bases stayed unmatched. The CDR3 DNA follows: TGTGCCAGCAGCCAGAGGGACAGGGAAGAGACCCAGTACTTC. Translating it yields CASSQRDREETQYF.

This clonotype was picked up a small number of times. This chain uses TRBV27 with TRBJ2-3; maybe TRBD1 (6 bases). Germline CDR1 and CDR2: MNHEY and SMNVEV (reference sequence). Trimming left V 3 bases short and J 5 bases short, with 15 bases between. This CDR3 is 15 amino acids long. The CDR3 here is CASSLGAGAEDTQYF. CDR3 DNA sequence: TGTGCCAGCAGTTTGGGTGCAGGGGCAGAAGATACGCAGTATTTT.

This rearrangement joins TRBV28 to TRBJ1-4; no firm D call. Trimming cost V 5 bases and J 8 bases, with 15 bases left between them. CDR1 is MDHEN and CDR2 is SYDVKM in the germline V gene. The CDR3 is 14 residues long. The CDR3 sequence: CASSPVGITEKLFF. The CDR3 nucleotides read TGTGCCAGCAGTCCAGTGGGCATAACCGAAAAACTGTTTTTT.

This clonotype was seen a few times. J is TRBJ1-6 and V is TRBV6-5, with 9 bases identical to TRBD1. With 4 bases clipped from V and 9 bases from J, the junction kept 1 base outside the gene matches. CDR3 length: 13 amino acids. Looked up from germline, CDR1 is MNHEY and CDR2 is SVGAGI. The CDR3 DNA is TGTGCCAGCAGTTCACAGGGGGCTTCACCCCTCCACTTT. The encoded protein is CASSSQGASPLHF.

This chain uses TRBV5-1 with TRBJ2-1; 8 bases align to TRBD2. The CDR3 contains 14 residues. V gave up 0 bases and J gave up 9 bases; unmatched junction bases: 5. CDR1 SGHRS and CDR2 YFSETQ come from the germline V gene. Here the CDR3 reads CASSLAGGASEQFF. As DNA, the CDR3 is TGCGCCAGCAGCTTGGCCGGGGGGGCCTCTGAGCAGTTCTTC.

There are a few counts of this clonotype. The chain recombines TRBV18 with TRBJ1-2; weak D call: TRBD1 (5 bases). This CDR3 is 11 amino acids long. V gave up 4 bases and J gave up 7 bases, with 7 bases separating them. The V gene's germline CDR1 is KGHSH and CDR2 LQKENI. The CDR3 sequence is CASSRQGGYTF. DNA of the CDR3: TGTGCCAGCTCACGGCAGGGTGGCTACACCTTC.

The rearrangement joins TRBV12-3 or TRBV12-4 to TRBJ1-2, with D possibly matching TRBD1 (5 bases). CDR3 length equals 14 residues. Deletions cut 5 bases from V and 0 bases from J, with 10 bases between. The DNA of the CDR3 is TGTGCCAGCAGTACTCAAGGGGCTAACTATGGCTACACCTTC. This translates into CASSTQGANYGYTF.

Of note for this clonotype: The DNA is omitted, as the CDR3 cannot be located on it reliably, and the CDR3 follows TCRdb's listing. The rearrangement joins TRBV7-9 to TRBJ1-4; the DNA was not compared with TRBD1, the D call given in the table. Germline loops: CDR1 SEHNR, CDR2 FQNEAQ (reference sequence). The CDR3 sequence runs 17 residues, both termini included. CDR3 amino acids: CASSLMRGRTNEKLFFF.

The CDR3 DNA is TGTGCCAGCAGCCCGAGACAGGGGAGGGGGGAGACCCAGTACTTC. This encodes CASSPRQGRGETQYF. The chain has TRBV9 and TRBJ2-5, with D tentatively TRBD1 (8 bases). Germline loops: CDR1 SGDLS, CDR2 YYNGEE. The CDR3 consists of 15 residues. Trimming stripped 4 bases from V and 5 bases from J, with 18 bases between.

On this clonotype itself: A read error may explain this, as a much larger clone is one base away. The V and J genes are TRBV11-3 and TRBJ1-5; no definite D call. The V end lost 5 bases, the J end lost 3 bases, and 2 bases lay between the germline ends. This CDR3 contains 11 residues. Looked up from germline, CDR1 is SGHNT and CDR2 is YENEEA. The CDR3: CASSHNQPQHF. DNA for the CDR3: TGTGCCAGCAGCCACAATCAGCCCCAGCATTTT.

This clonotype was seen more than once but under ten times. This sequence joins TRBV20-1 and TRBJ2-7; TRBD1 aligns across 12 bases. Germline trimming cut 3 bases from V and 7 bases from J; bases unmatched to any gene: 4. CDR3 length: 13 amino acids. CDR1 and CDR2 (germline): DFQATT, SNEGSKA (reference sequence). CDR3 DNA: TGCAGTGCTAGGGGACAGGGGGCCGGTGAGCAGTACTTC. As protein: CSARGQGAGEQYF.

The chain recombines TRBV20-1 with TRBJ2-2; 8 nucleotides line up with TRBD2. Unmatched junction bases numbered 11, after V lost 0 bases and J lost 2 bases. Germline V gives CDR1 DFQATT, CDR2 SNEGSKA (reference sequence). CDR3 size: 18 residues. In DNA form, the CDR3 reads TGCAGTGCTAGAGACCGGCGGCGGGGGGCGACCAACACCGGGGAGCTGTTTTTT. Its protein is CSARDRRRGATNTGELFF.